The clone carrying this T cell receptor (beta chain) was seen more than once but under ten times. This record comes from a study of shared clonotypes between healthy human individuals. Sequencing was performed with immunoSEQ multiplex PCR; in TCRdb, only in-frame clones are kept and a portion is missing. The sample lists hundreds of thousands of clones, 74% occurring once. Trimming removed 2 bases at V and 5 bases at J, with 16 bases between. Germline V gene sequence: CDR1 SGHRS, CDR2 YFSETQ. The CDR3 consists of 16 residues. Sequencing was carried out using memory CD4+ T cells sorted from blood. Subset meaning: CD45RA-negative fraction. The clonotype comes from a woman younger than 45 in good health. The V call is TRBV5-1, the J call TRBJ1-4; D ambiguous. The CDR3 here is CASSFGGGHGNEKLFF. The CDR3 DNA follows: TGCGCCAGCAGCTTCGGAGGCGGGCACGGCAATGAAAAACTGTTTTTT.